This T cell receptor beta chain was sequenced in a study of blood T cell repertoires in COVID-19. Background on the study: Italy, Spain and the United States were the sources of the convalescent and acute COVID-19 samples. PBMCs, B-cell-depleted T cells, or T cells were the source of the cDNA or gDNA that made up the material.

Original methodology: Researchers report that nucleated cell counts were estimated from reference gene primer amplification. TCRdb's table, derived via immunoSEQ multiplex PCR, lists solely in-frame clones and lacks some. The V and J calls and the clone size are those of that table, but D and trimming were determined from the DNA. The sample comprises about 170,000 clones, approximately 84% of which are singletons, and 22% rests with the top ten. The CDR3 is 14 amino acids. The germline V gene has CDR1 MNHEY and CDR2 SVGAGI. J was trimmed by 0 bases and V by 6 bases; bases with no gene match: 2. This rearrangement joins TRBV6-5 to TRBJ2-3, with 8 nucleotides matching TRBD1. Sequenced material: peripheral blood. This clonotype was sampled from a woman of 80 years or more with acute or convalescent COVID-19. CDR3: CASRRTGSTDTQYF. CDR3 in DNA: TGTGCCAGCAGGAGGACAGGGAGCACAGATACGCAGTATTTT.